Following are 20 T cell receptor beta chains from one sample sequenced in a study of shared clonotypes between healthy human individuals. TCRdb's table, derived via immunoSEQ multiplex PCR, lists solely in-frame clones and lacks some. The sample gives around 510,000 clones, about 96% of which show up once; 0.055% to 0.075% is in the top ten. The sample was naive CD4+ T cells sorted from blood. Subset denoted: CD45RA+ positively selected. These receptors came from a woman aged 25 to 39 in good health.

This sequence joins TRBV2 and TRBJ2-7; possible D gene TRBD1, 6 bases. Germline V gene lookup returns CDR1 SNHLY and CDR2 FYNNEI. The V and J ends lost 0 bases and 2 bases respectively, with 11 bases between them. CDR3 length: 15 residues. The CDR3 sequence is CASSEAAGVTYEQYF. CDR3 sequence (DNA): TGTGCCAGCAGTGAAGCGGCAGGGGTGACCTACGAGCAGTACTTC. Using reference TRBV2 and TRBJ2-7 for the parts outside the CDR3, the full variable domain is EPEVTQTPSHQVTQMGQEVILRCVPISNHLYFYWYRQILGQKVEFLVSFYNNEISEKSEIFDDQFSVERPDGSNFTLKIRSTKLEDSAMYFCASSEAAGVTYEQYFGPGTRLTVT.

This chain links TRBV15 with TRBJ2-7, with no clear D. CDR1 LNHNV and CDR2 YYDKDF come from the germline V gene (reference sequence). The CDR3 covers 14 residues. Trimming stripped 0 bases from V and 2 bases from J, with 8 bases between. CDR3 nucleotide sequence: TGTGCCACCAGCAGAGATACTGCGGCCTACGAGCAGTACTTC. Translation gives CATSRDTAAYEQYF.

The V gene is TRBV28, the J gene TRBJ1-3, with D perhaps matching TRBD1 (5 bases). V was cut by 1 base and J by 0 bases, with 13 bases left in between. Germline loops: CDR1 MDHEN, CDR2 SYDVKM. This CDR3 is built from 17 residues. CDR3 in amino acids: CASSLFVAGTSGNTIYF. CDR3 bases: TGTGCCAGCAGTTTATTTGTGGCAGGGACCTCTGGAAACACCATATATTTT.

The genes are TRBV9 and TRBJ2-3; a possible D gene is TRBD1 (5 bases). V was clipped by 2 bases and J by 2 bases, with 9 bases between them. From germline, CDR1 is SGDLS and CDR2 YYNGEE. This CDR3 contains 14 residues. The CDR3 region is CASSVTGATDTQYF. In DNA, the CDR3 is TGTGCCAGCAGCGTTACAGGAGCCACAGATACGCAGTATTTT.

The rearrangement uses TRBV28 and TRBJ1-5; the D is unclear. V was cut by 3 bases and J by 6 bases, with 6 bases left in between. Per the germline V gene, CDR1 is MDHEN and CDR2 is SYDVKM. The CDR3 contains 12 residues. Here the CDR3 DNA reads TGTGCCAGCAGTTTTCTGGTTCAGCCCCAGCATTTT. It translates to CASSFLVQPQHF.

The genes are TRBV4-1 and TRBJ2-5; D remains ambiguous. The J call may not be correct, given that the DNA end is closer to TRBJ2-7. Germline CDR1 is MGHRA and CDR2 is YSYEKL. CDR3 length equals 14 residues. The CDR3 DNA follows: TGCGCCAGCAGCCAAGAGACGGGTTTGGGCGAGCAGTACTTC. Amino acids: CASSQETGLGEQYF.

This chain connects TRBV27 to TRBJ2-2; 12 positions agree with TRBD2. Germline CDR1 and CDR2: MNHEY and SMNVEV (reference sequence). J gave up 1 base and V 3 bases, and 3 bases lay outside the gene matches. The CDR3 spans 17 residues. In nucleotides, the CDR3 is TGTGCCAGCAGTTTGGCGACTAGCGGGAGGAACACCGGGGAGCTGTTTTTT. It codes for CASSLATSGRNTGELFF.

The V and J genes are TRBV11-2 and TRBJ2-7; possible D gene TRBD2, 6 bases. CDR1 SGHAT and CDR2 FQNNGV come from the germline V gene. The CDR3 spans 15 residues. Trimming took 5 bases from V and 3 from J, leaving 17 bases between them. The DNA for the CDR3 is TGTGCCAGCAGCCCCGAGAGAGTAGCGGTCTACGAGCAGTACTTC. It translates to CASSPERVAVYEQYF.

This sequence joins TRBV28 and TRBJ2-7; D perhaps matches TRBD1 (5 bases). The germline gives CDR1 MDHEN, CDR2 SYDVKM. This CDR3 is 12 amino acids long. Trimming shortened V by 8 bases and J by 6 bases, and 14 bases separated the two germline ends. DNA of the CDR3: TGTGCCAGCCGGACAAATTTCATCGAGCAGTACTTC. This sequence encodes CASRTNFIEQYF.

The chain carries TRBV19 and TRBJ2-1; 10 bases are a match to TRBD1. The CDR3 is 15 residues long. CDR1 is LNHDA, CDR2 SQIVND, per germline (reference sequence). Germline trimming cut 2 bases from V and 5 bases from J; bases unmatched to any gene: 3. The CDR3 sequence: CASSITGQGNNEQFF. CDR3 coding DNA: TGTGCCAGTAGTATAACGGGACAGGGGAACAATGAGCAGTTCTTC. The whole variable domain, filled in from reference TRBV19 and TRBJ2-1, reads DGGITQSPKYLFRKEGQNVTLSCEQNLNHDAMYWYRQDPGQGLRLIYYSQIVNDFQKGDIAEGYSVSREKKESFPLTVTSAQKNPTAFYLCASSITGQGNNEQFFGPGTRLTVL.

The CDR3: CASSIGSSVAGNTIYF. The CDR3 bases are TGTGCCAGTAGTATAGGCAGTTCGGTCGCTGGAAACACCATATATTTT. The chain recombines TRBV19 with TRBJ1-3; the D is unclear. This CDR3 spans 16 amino acids. V was cut by 1 base and J by 2 bases, with 12 bases left in between. Looked up from germline, CDR1 is LNHDA and CDR2 is SQIVND (reference sequence).

The chain employs TRBV18 and TRBJ2-1; tentatively, D is TRBD1 (6 bases). Germline V CDR1 and CDR2: KGHSH, LQKENI. V shed 3 bases and J shed 7 bases, with 13 bases lying between them. The CDR3 is 14 residues long. The CDR3 nucleotides are TGTGCCAGCTCACCTTACGGCAGGGGAAATGAGCAGTTCTTC. It translates to CASSPYGRGNEQFF.

The chain has TRBV12-5 and TRBJ2-1, with 11 bases fitting TRBD2. The germline V gene has CDR1 LGHNT and CDR2 FRNRAP. V shed 6 bases and J 4 bases; nucleotides not matched to a gene: 5. The CDR3 has 15 residues. The CDR3: CASGRPSGRYNEQFF. CDR3 nucleotide sequence: TGTGCTAGTGGCCGCCCTAGCGGGAGGTACAATGAGCAGTTCTTC.

This chain joins TRBV7-9 and TRBJ2-7; tentatively, D is TRBD1 or TRBD2 (5 bases each). There are 16 residues in the CDR3. V was shortened by 5 bases and J by 0 bases, with 17 bases between the two germline ends. The germline V gene encodes CDR1 SEHNR and CDR2 FQNEAQ (reference sequence). The DNA of the CDR3 is TGTGCCAGCAGCCAAACCCCGGGACGTAGCTCCTACGAGCAGTACTTC. It codes for CASSQTPGRSSYEQYF.

V and J are TRBV4-1 and TRBJ2-7; perhaps TRBD1 as D (5 bases). This CDR3 has 15 residues. Deletions cut 1 base from V and 0 bases from J, with 10 bases between. Germline CDR1 MGHRA, CDR2 YSYEKL. This CDR3 reads CASSQGRVSSYEQYF. DNA for the CDR3: TGCGCCAGCAGCCAAGGCAGGGTATCCTCCTACGAGCAGTACTTC.

The V and J genes are TRBV28 and TRBJ2-1; either TRBD1 or TRBD2 may supply D (6 bases each). The CDR3 runs to 12 residues. The V gene's germline CDR1 is MDHEN and CDR2 SYDVKM. V was cut by 3 bases and J by 12 bases, with 12 bases left in between. In DNA, the CDR3 is TGTGCCAGCAGTTTGCGGGGCAGGGGGCAGTTCTTC. It specifies CASSLRGRGQFF. Filled out from reference TRBV28 and TRBJ2-1, the complete variable domain reads DVKVTQSSRYLVKRTGEKVFLECVQDMDHENMFWYRQDPGLGLRLIYFSYDVKMKEKGDIPEGYSVSREKKERFSLILESASTNQTSMYLCASSLRGRGQFFGPGTRLTVL.

The chain couples TRBV10-3 to TRBJ2-3; no clear D. V was pared by 8 bases and J by 2 bases, with 8 bases between. Looked up from germline, CDR1 is ENHRY and CDR2 is SYGVKD. The CDR3 has 12 residues. In DNA form, the CDR3 reads TGTGCCATCGGTGCTAACACAGATACGCAGTATTTT. It specifies CAIGANTDTQYF.

The chain links TRBV19 to TRBJ1-5, with TRBD1 identical over 9 bases. CDR1 is LNHDA, CDR2 SQIVND, per germline (reference sequence). V shed 3 bases and J 4 bases; nucleotides not matched to a gene: 7. The CDR3 is 16 amino acids. Here the CDR3 reads CASSISGTGRNQPQHF. Written as DNA, the CDR3 is TGTGCCAGTAGTATCTCCGGGACAGGGAGGAATCAGCCCCAGCATTTT.

The V gene is TRBV9, the J gene TRBJ1-1, with 8 nucleotides matching TRBD1. This CDR3 region has 13 residues. CDR1 is SGDLS and CDR2 is YYNGEE in the germline V gene. V lost 1 base to trimming and J lost 5 bases; unmatched junction nucleotides: 1. The CDR3 DNA is TGTGCCAGCAGCGTAAGACAGGGGACTGAAGCTTTCTTT. Protein: CASSVRQGTEAFF.

This chain uses TRBV7-9 with TRBJ2-7; D is perhaps TRBD2 (6 bases). V lost 5 bases and J lost 5, with 16 bases in between. This CDR3 is built from 14 residues. CDR1 and CDR2 from the germline V gene are SEHNR and FQNEAQ (reference sequence). CDR3: CASSLLGGTHEQYF. DNA of the CDR3: TGTGCCAGCAGCCTCCTTGGGGGGACGCACGAGCAGTACTTC. Together with reference TRBV7-9 and TRBJ2-7, the CDR3 gives the full variable domain: DTGVSQNPRHKITKRGQNVTFRCDPISEHNRLYWYRQTLGQGPEFLTYFQNEAQLEKSRLLSDRFSAERPKGSFSTLEIQRTEQGDSAMYLCASSLLGGTHEQYFGPGTRLTVT.